These 15 T cell receptor beta chains came from one sample sequenced in a study of blood T cell repertoires in COVID-19 (dated by TCRdb to between 2020 and 2021). The library was produced with the immunoSEQ multiplex PCR assay. TCRdb mirrors the immuneACCESS table, restricted to in-frame sequences. Some clones are absent from its copies; in checked studies, under half trace to an unresolved V gene, and the reason for the others is unknown. Counted in this sample were just under 350,000 clones; around 90% of them appeared once. The ten largest clones take up 2.5% to 4% of the sample. Sequenced: peripheral blood. These receptors were obtained from a woman aged 18-29 years who had recovered from COVID-19.

J is TRBJ2-3 and V is TRBV11-3, with 10 positions matching TRBD2. The CDR3 is 16 amino acids. From germline, CDR1 is SGHNT and CDR2 YENEEA. Unmatched junction bases numbered 7, after V lost 5 bases and J lost 2 bases. The CDR3 region is CASSGRTSGNTDTQYF. CDR3 nucleotides: TGTGCCAGCAGCGGGCGGACTAGCGGCAACACAGATACGCAGTATTTT.

The V call is TRBV13, the J call TRBJ1-1; 8 bases align to TRBD1. CDR1 is PRHDT, CDR2 FYEKMQ, per germline (reference sequence). The CDR3 is 16 amino acids. After removal of 5 bases from V and 6 bases from J, the junction contained 14 bases not matched to a gene. In DNA, the CDR3 is TGTGCCAGCAGCCCACCCAGGGGGCGGGGTAACGCTGAAGCTTTCTTT. Translating gives CASSPPRGRGNAEAFF.

The chain couples TRBV6-6 to TRBJ1-5; D may be TRBD1 (6 bases). V gave up 8 bases and J gave up 8 bases, with 16 bases separating them. Germline lookup yields CDR1 MNHNY and CDR2 SVGAGI (reference sequence). The CDR3 extends over 13 amino acids. This chain's CDR3 is CASGYGGLEPQHF. CDR3 in DNA: TGTGCCAGCGGCTACGGGGGGCTCGAGCCCCAGCATTTT.

The rearrangement links TRBV4-1 to TRBJ1-2; 7 bases are shared with TRBD1. With 0 bases clipped from V and 8 bases from J, the junction kept 6 bases outside the gene matches. The CDR3 contains 14 residues. Germline lookup yields CDR1 MGHRA and CDR2 YSYEKL. The CDR3 here is CASSQDNYRGGYTF. Written as DNA, the CDR3 is TGCGCCAGCAGCCAAGACAATTACAGGGGCGGCTACACCTTC.

The chain combines TRBV7-2 with TRBJ2-5; D is possibly TRBD2 (7 bases). CDR3 length: 15 residues. Germline V gene sequence: CDR1 SGHTA, CDR2 FQGNSA. The germline V and J ends were trimmed by 2 bases and 5 bases, with 15 bases remaining between them. The CDR3 DNA is TGTGCCAGCAGCTTAAGAGGTGGGAGGGGGGAGACCCAGTACTTC. Translation: CASSLRGGRGETQYF. The complete variable domain, with remaining parts taken from reference TRBV7-2 and TRBJ2-5, reads GAGVSQSPSNKVTEKGKDVELRCDPISGHTALYWYRQSLGQGLEFLIYFQGNSAPDKSGLPSDRFSAERTGGSVSTLTIQRTQQEDSAVYLCASSLRGGRGETQYFGPGTRLLVL.

The rearrangement links TRBV11-3 to TRBJ2-2; possible D gene TRBD1, 5 bases. Trimming stripped 3 bases from V and 3 bases from J, with 8 bases between. Germline V gene lookup returns CDR1 SGHNT and CDR2 YENEEA. The CDR3 is 14 amino acids. DNA for the CDR3: TGTGCCAGCAGCTTGTTAGGGGACACCGGGGAGCTGTTTTTT. Protein product: CASSLLGDTGELFF. Looking up the rest from reference TRBV11-3 and TRBJ2-2 gives the full variable domain: EAGVVQSPRYKIIEKKQPVAFWCNPISGHNTLYWYLQNLGQGPELLIRYENEEAVDDSQLPKDRFSAERLKGVDSTLKIQPAELGDSAVYLCASSLLGDTGELFFGEGSRLTVL.

This sequence joins TRBV19 and TRBJ1-2, with D possibly matching TRBD1 (6 bases). Germline V gene lookup returns CDR1 LNHDA and CDR2 SQIVND (reference sequence). With 2 bases removed from V and 5 bases from J, the gap between germline ends came to 12 bases. This CDR3 comprises 14 residues. CDR3 residues: CASSISRGEYGYTF. Here the CDR3 DNA reads TGTGCCAGTAGTATAAGCAGGGGAGAATATGGCTACACCTTC.

The J gene is TRBJ2-1, the V gene TRBV29-1, with 9 bases that match TRBD2. With V trimmed by 6 bases and J by 9 bases, 18 bases remained unmatched. The CDR3 is 16 amino acids. Germline CDR1 reads SQVTM; CDR2 reads ANQGSEA. The CDR3 protein is CSVDDATSGISLEQFF. The DNA for the CDR3 is TGCAGCGTCGACGACGCGACTAGCGGAATATCGCTTGAGCAGTTCTTC.

The gene calls are TRBV27 and TRBJ1-2; no reliable D call. The CDR3 contains 12 residues. Trimming removed 8 bases from V and 4 bases from J, with 11 bases in between. Germline V gene lookup returns CDR1 MNHEY and CDR2 SMNVEV (reference sequence). CDR3 bases: TGTGCCAGCGGGCTCCGGGGCTATGGCTACACCTTC. As protein: CASGLRGYGYTF.

This chain connects TRBV11-2 to TRBJ2-3, with TRBD2 identical over 9 bases. Germline loops: CDR1 SGHAT, CDR2 FQNNGV. The CDR3 runs to 14 residues. The trim removed 1 base at V and 8 bases at J, leaving 4 bases unmatched. In DNA, the CDR3 is TGTGCCAGCAGCTTAGGCGGGGGGGGCTCTACGCAGTATTTT. Its protein product is CASSLGGGGSTQYF.

This chain links TRBV18 with TRBJ2-1; TRBD2 might be the D (5 bases). Germline CDR1 reads KGHSH; CDR2 reads LQKENI. Trimming pared 6 bases from V and 0 bases from J, leaving 12 bases between. This CDR3 spans 15 amino acids. CDR3 residues: CASSTAESSYNEQFF. The CDR3 DNA is TGTGCCAGCTCCACAGCGGAGAGCTCCTACAATGAGCAGTTCTTC.

The chain is built from TRBV29-1 and TRBJ2-3; the match to TRBD2 covers 10 bases. This CDR3 spans 14 amino acids. Germline-derived CDR1 and CDR2 are SQVTM and ANQGSEA. Unmatched junction bases numbered 8, after V lost 6 bases and J lost 5 bases. DNA for the CDR3: TGCAGCGTCAAGCGGGAGGGCCTCGTAGATACGCAGTATTTT. Its protein is CSVKREGLVDTQYF.

This rearrangement joins TRBV3-1 (or the pseudogene TRBV3-2) to TRBJ2-3, with TRBD2 as a possible D gene (5 bases). CDR1 is LGHDT and CDR2 is YNNKEL in the germline V gene (reference sequence). V lost 1 base and J 0 bases, leaving 11 bases between the germline ends. The CDR3 contains 16 residues. The CDR3 here is CASSQVLGLSTDTQYF. The DNA for the CDR3 is TGTGCCAGCAGCCAAGTTCTAGGACTCAGCACAGATACGCAGTATTTT.

The J gene is TRBJ1-1, the V gene TRBV2; the D is unclear. Looked up from germline, CDR1 is SNHLY and CDR2 is FYNNEI. The CDR3 covers 14 residues. The V and J ends lost 7 bases and 4 bases respectively, with 16 bases between them. CDR3 sequence (DNA): TGTGCCAGCACCTCTCGAGGTTTCGGCACTGAAGCTTTCTTT. This codes for CASTSRGFGTEAFF.

The chain has TRBV6-2 or TRBV6-3 and TRBJ2-5, with 7 bases identical to TRBD1. The CDR3 has 16 residues. With V trimmed by 4 bases and J by 1 base, 9 bases remained unmatched. CDR1 is MNHEY, CDR2 SVGEGT, per germline. The CDR3 loop is CASSSGTVSIQETQYF. The CDR3 DNA reads TGTGCCAGCAGTTCTGGGACAGTGTCGATCCAAGAGACCCAGTACTTC.